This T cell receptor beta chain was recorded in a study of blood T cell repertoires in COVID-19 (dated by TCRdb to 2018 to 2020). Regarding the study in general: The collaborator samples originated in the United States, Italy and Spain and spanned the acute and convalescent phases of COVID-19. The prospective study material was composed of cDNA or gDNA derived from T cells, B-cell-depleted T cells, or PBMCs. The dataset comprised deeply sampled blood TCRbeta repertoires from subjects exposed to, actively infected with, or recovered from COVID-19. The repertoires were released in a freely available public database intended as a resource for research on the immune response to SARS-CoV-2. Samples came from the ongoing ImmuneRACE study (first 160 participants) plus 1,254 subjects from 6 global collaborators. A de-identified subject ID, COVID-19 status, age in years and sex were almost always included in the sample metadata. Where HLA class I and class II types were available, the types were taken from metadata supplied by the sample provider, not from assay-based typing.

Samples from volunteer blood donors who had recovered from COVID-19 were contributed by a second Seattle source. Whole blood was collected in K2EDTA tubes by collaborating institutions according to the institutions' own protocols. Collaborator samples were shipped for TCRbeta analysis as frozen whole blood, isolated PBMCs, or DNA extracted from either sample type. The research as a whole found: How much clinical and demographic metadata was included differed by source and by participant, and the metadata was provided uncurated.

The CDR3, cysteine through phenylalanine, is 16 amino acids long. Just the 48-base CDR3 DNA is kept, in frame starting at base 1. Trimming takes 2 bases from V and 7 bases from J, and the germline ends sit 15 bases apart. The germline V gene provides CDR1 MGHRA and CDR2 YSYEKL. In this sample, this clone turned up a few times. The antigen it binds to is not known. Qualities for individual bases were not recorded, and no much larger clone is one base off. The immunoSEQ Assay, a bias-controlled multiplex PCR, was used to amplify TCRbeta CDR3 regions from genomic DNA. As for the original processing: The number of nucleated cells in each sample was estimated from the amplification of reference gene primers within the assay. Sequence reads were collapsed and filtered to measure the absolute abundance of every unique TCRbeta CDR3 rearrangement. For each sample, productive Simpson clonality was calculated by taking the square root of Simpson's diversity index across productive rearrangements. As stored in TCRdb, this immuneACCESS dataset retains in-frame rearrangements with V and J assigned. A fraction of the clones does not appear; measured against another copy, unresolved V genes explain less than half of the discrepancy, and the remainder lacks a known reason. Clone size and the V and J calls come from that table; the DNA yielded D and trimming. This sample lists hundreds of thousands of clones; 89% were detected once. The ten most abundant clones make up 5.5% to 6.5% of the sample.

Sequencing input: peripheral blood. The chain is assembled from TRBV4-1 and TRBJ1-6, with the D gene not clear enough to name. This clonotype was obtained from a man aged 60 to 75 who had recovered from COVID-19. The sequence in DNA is TGCGCCAGCAGCCAAAGTGGGATGGGAGGGAATTCACCCCTCCACTTT. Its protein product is CASSQSGMGGNSPLHF.